This note documents a single T cell receptor beta chain sequence. Its target is not known. This sample was taken from a study of T cell responses to AZD1222 COVID-19 vaccine. Findings and caveats of the study: Rises in breadth and depth of Spike-specific TCRs came after two AZD1222 doses. It was only after the peak T cell response that any repertoires were sampled.

The protocol was immunoSEQ multiplex PCR, while the TCRdb copy is restricted to in-frame clones and leaves out a portion. The table has over 20,000 clones, 88% seen once. Pooled together were second doses at about 4 or about 12 weeks. Germline V gene sequence: CDR1 MNHEY, CDR2 SVGAGI. The CDR3 consists of 13 residues. V lost 7 bases and J 0 bases, leaving 6 bases between the germline ends. The chain carries TRBV6-5 and TRBJ2-2; no firm D call. This sequence originates from an adult who received the AZD1222 COVID-19 vaccine. The specimen was peripheral blood, collected 28 days after the second AZD1222 dose. The chain's CDR3 is CASITPNTGELFF. In DNA form, the CDR3 reads TGTGCCAGCATCACCCCGAACACCGGGGAGCTGTTTTTT.